This record looks at one TCR beta chain sequence and its context. Its antigen is not identified. The source of the sample is a study of response to subunit inactivated influenza vaccine. TCRdb recomputed calls from the RT-PCR reads with MiXCR, one row per CDR3 protein. The sample carries 400,000 to 550,000 distinct CDR3 sequences, around 25% recorded once. Overall study results and limits: Authors suggested few new T cells are recruited by each seasonal influenza vaccination.

CDR1 is SEHNR and CDR2 is FQNEAQ in the germline V gene (reference sequence). This CDR3 contains 13 residues. V was trimmed by 5 bases and J by 6 bases, leaving 14 bases between them. The receptor comes from a man aged 45 to 65 who received an inactivated influenza vaccine. The sample here was CD4+ T cells sorted from PBMCs, taken approximately 5 days after vaccination. The chain uses TRBV7-9 and TRBJ2-7, with a possible D match to TRBD1 (5 bases). The CDR3 loop reads CASSLSRGSEQYF. The DNA of the CDR3 is TGTGCCAGCAGCCTGAGTAGGGGAAGCGAGCAGTACTTC.